This T cell receptor (beta chain) was documented in a study of T cell responses to AZD1222 COVID-19 vaccine. Trimming pared 6 bases from V and 7 bases from J, leaving 13 bases between. In germline, CDR1 is WNHNN, CDR2 SYGVQD (reference sequence). This CDR3 has 13 residues. Whole-study results and caveats: Baseline seropositivity characterized only a handful of AZD1222 recipients. After two AZD1222 doses, spike-specific TCR breadth and depth rose versus day 0. The sample set comprised mostly white British donors with more females, and clonal diversity was possibly underestimated. Repertoires were sampled only after the peak T cell response.

Remarks on this clone: Its antigen is unidentified.

Some clones are missing from TCRdb's copy, which holds only in-frame ones; the method was immunoSEQ multiplex PCR. The table shows about 150,000 clones, with almost 95% occurring only once. The source of this sequence is an adult in good health. The sample consisted of peripheral blood, taken on day 0 of AZD1222 vaccination. The chain is built from TRBV10-1 and TRBJ2-1; D remains ambiguous. CDR3 nucleotide sequence: TGCGCCAGCAGCCCCTTCGGCGTGAATGAGCAGTTCTTC. As protein: CASSPFGVNEQFF.